One and the same sample provided the 12 T cell receptor beta chains below, sequenced in a study of T cell responses to AZD1222 COVID-19 vaccine. Only in-frame clones appear in the TCRdb table, and some are missing; sequencing was by immunoSEQ multiplex PCR. The sample shows 150,000 to 200,000 clones, about 90% of them seen only once. The sample was peripheral blood, taken on day 0 of MenACWY control vaccination. All receptors come from an adult in good health.

The gene calls are TRBV19 and TRBJ2-1; D gene ambiguous. V lost 7 bases, J lost 2 bases, and 6 bases lay in between. The CDR3 consists of 12 residues. Germline CDR1 is LNHDA and CDR2 is SQIVND (reference sequence). In nucleotides, the CDR3 is TGTGCCAGTATGGGGACCTACAATGAGCAGTTCTTC. Translating gives CASMGTYNEQFF.

The chain recombines TRBV4-2 with TRBJ2-1, with D perhaps TRBD2 (5 bases). From germline, CDR1 is LGHNA and CDR2 YNFKEQ. The CDR3 contains 13 residues. V was shortened by 3 bases and J by 5 bases, with 8 bases between the two germline ends. The CDR3 DNA reads as TGTGCCAGCAGCCATGGGAGAAACAATGAGCAGTTCTTC. This translates into CASSHGRNNEQFF.

This clone was seen a single time. This sample also contains other DNA sequences that code for the same CDR3. V usage is TRBV9 and J usage is TRBJ2-7; TRBD2 matches 7 bases. The V segment lost 4 bases and the J segment 0 bases; nucleotides outside the gene matches: 7. CDR1 SGDLS and CDR2 YYNGEE come from the germline V gene. The CDR3 length is 15 residues. In DNA form, the CDR3 reads TGTGCCAGCAGCCCAAGCGGGGACCACTCCTACGAGCAGTACTTC. This translates into CASSPSGDHSYEQYF. The whole variable domain, remainder taken from reference TRBV9 and TRBJ2-7, is DSGVTQTPKHLITATGQRVTLRCSPRSGDLSVYWYQQSLDQGLQFLIQYYNGEERAKGNILERFSAQQFPDLHSELNLSSLELGDSALYFCASSPSGDHSYEQYFGPGTRLTVT.

J is TRBJ2-4 and V is TRBV28, with D perhaps matching TRBD1 or TRBD2 (5 bases each). This CDR3 is built from 16 residues. Germline V gene lookup returns CDR1 MDHEN and CDR2 SYDVKM. V was shortened by 2 bases and J by 5 bases, with 16 bases between the two germline ends. The CDR3 spells CASSLPSPGTENIQYF. Here the CDR3 DNA reads TGTGCCAGCAGTTTACCATCCCCCGGGACCGAAAACATTCAGTACTTC.

This clone showed up just a few times. J is TRBJ1-2 and V is TRBV7-9; the D is unclear. This CDR3 has 12 residues. The V and J ends lost 5 bases and 3 bases respectively, with 7 bases between them. Per germline, CDR1 SEHNR and CDR2 FQNEAQ (reference sequence). The CDR3 loop is CASSDTDYGYTF. The CDR3 nucleotides are TGTGCCAGCAGCGACACAGACTATGGCTACACCTTC.

This clone has a handful of counts. The chain carries TRBV5-3 and TRBJ2-1; no clear D. TRBV5-3 is assigned to the ORF class and has an uncertain function. Trimming took 0 bases from V and 0 from J, leaving 4 bases between them. This CDR3 is built from 14 residues. Here the CDR3 DNA reads TGTGCCAGAAGCTTGGGAAGCTCCTACAATGAGCAGTTCTTC. It translates to CARSLGSSYNEQFF.

The rearrangement joins TRBV11-2 to TRBJ2-7; maybe TRBD1 (6 bases). V lost 5 bases and J 0 bases, leaving 11 bases between the germline ends. CDR1 is SGHAT and CDR2 is FQNNGV in the germline V gene. This CDR3 is 14 amino acids long. The CDR3: CASSIGGLSYEQYF. DNA for the CDR3: TGTGCCAGCAGCATTGGGGGCCTCTCCTACGAGCAGTACTTC.

The chain has TRBV5-4 and TRBJ2-2; 10 bases map to TRBD2. The CDR3 runs 16 residues. With V trimmed by 0 bases and J by 4 bases, 3 bases remained unmatched. CDR1 and CDR2 (germline): SGHNT, YYREEE (reference sequence). The chain's CDR3 is CASSLGLAGATGELFF. CDR3 sequence (DNA): TGTGCCAGCAGCTTGGGTCTAGCGGGAGCCACCGGGGAGCTGTTTTTT.

This clone was seen a single time. The genes are TRBV5-1 and TRBJ2-6; 7 positions agree with TRBD1. V was clipped by 0 bases and J by 0 bases; unmatched bases: 9. Germline lookup yields CDR1 SGHRS and CDR2 YFSETQ. This CDR3 is 19 amino acids long. For the CDR3, the DNA is TGCGCCAGCAGCTTGGCCTCCGGGACAGTGATCTCTGGGGCCAACGTCCTGACTTTC. It encodes CASSLASGTVISGANVLTF.

This chain uses TRBV5-1 with TRBJ2-1; D remains ambiguous. V lost 1 base, J lost 0 bases, and 5 bases lay in between. Germline values: CDR1 SGHRS, CDR2 YFSETQ. The CDR3 contains 14 residues. The CDR3 coding sequence is TGCGCCAGCAGCTTGTTTGACTCCTACAATGAGCAGTTCTTC. This gives the protein CASSLFDSYNEQFF.

This sequence joins TRBV27 and TRBJ2-2; 10 positions agree with TRBD1. Germline V gives CDR1 MNHEY, CDR2 SMNVEV (reference sequence). J was trimmed by 4 bases and V by 8 bases; bases with no gene match: 7. This CDR3 has 15 amino acids. This chain's CDR3 is CASGGQGFFTGELFF. Written as DNA, the CDR3 is TGTGCCAGCGGGGGACAGGGGTTTTTCACCGGGGAGCTGTTTTTT.

The rearrangement joins TRBV20-1 to TRBJ2-1; a weak D match, TRBD1 (6 bases). V lost 8 bases to trimming and J lost 7 bases, with 12 bases between them. Germline loops: CDR1 DFQATT, CDR2 SNEGSKA (reference sequence). The CDR3 length is 11 residues. CDR3 loop: CSPSQGNEQFF. In DNA form, the CDR3 reads TGCAGTCCCTCACAGGGAAATGAGCAGTTCTTC.